These 17 T cell receptor beta chains were all obtained from the same sample, sequenced in a study of cytomegalovirus exposure and HLA in healthy donors (TCRdb year 2017). To prepare the library, the immunoSEQ multiplex PCR assay was applied. A mixture of 60 forward primers for TCR Vbeta segments and 13 reverse primers for TCR Jbeta segments was used in the multiplex PCR. TCRdb mirrors the immuneACCESS table, restricted to in-frame sequences. Some clones are absent from its copies; in checked studies, under half trace to an unresolved V gene, and the reason for the others is unknown. The sample data list roughly 76,000 clones, and around 79% of these were observed just once. 2.5% of the sample rests with the top ten. Sequencing used PBMCs. The origin of the receptors is a man younger than 45 in good health and CMV-seronegative.

The chain couples TRBV2 to TRBJ1-5; D gene unclear. The CDR3 runs to 14 residues. Germline CDR1 is SNHLY and CDR2 is FYNNEI. V lost 3 bases and J 1 base, leaving 7 bases between the germline ends. The CDR3 spells CASSELISNQPQHF. The CDR3 region has the DNA TGTGCCAGCAGTGAGTTAATCAGCAATCAGCCCCAGCATTTT.

This CDR3 reads CASSAQGGSYNEQFF. The DNA of the CDR3 is TGTGCCAGCAGCGCCCAGGGAGGTTCCTACAATGAGCAGTTCTTC. V usage is TRBV9 and J usage is TRBJ2-1; a possible D gene is TRBD2 (6 bases). The length of the CDR3 is 15 residues. CDR1 and CDR2 from the germline V gene are SGDLS and YYNGEE. Trimming took off 3 bases at V and 1 base at J, with 11 bases between the two ends.

The chain couples TRBV28 to TRBJ1-4; possible D gene TRBD1, 6 bases. The CDR3 covers 13 residues. The germline CDR1 and CDR2 sequences are MDHEN and SYDVKM. V lost 8 bases and J lost 5, with 12 bases in between. CDR3 in DNA: TGTGCCAGCGTGGACAGAGTAAATGAAAAACTGTTTTTT. This sequence encodes CASVDRVNEKLFF.

The rearrangement joins TRBV18 to TRBJ1-1; TRBD1 aligns across 7 bases. From germline, CDR1 is KGHSH and CDR2 LQKENI. V was clipped by 2 bases and J by 8 bases; unmatched bases: 8. This CDR3 is built from 14 residues. This CDR3 reads CASSPVTGTVEAFF. The CDR3 DNA follows: TGTGCCAGCTCACCAGTCACCGGGACAGTCGAAGCTTTCTTT.

V usage is TRBV4-2 and J usage is TRBJ2-1, with D perhaps TRBD1 (5 bases). The CDR3 is made up of 15 amino acids. From germline, CDR1 is LGHNA and CDR2 YNFKEQ. The V end lost 3 bases, the J end lost 9 bases, and 18 bases lay between the germline ends. The DNA for the CDR3 is TGTGCCAGCAGCCAGATAGGGGCAGGGAAGGCTGAGCAGTTCTTC. This translates into CASSQIGAGKAEQFF.

As concerns this clone: In the same sample, other DNA sequences code for this CDR3. The rearrangement links TRBV5-4 to TRBJ1-5; tentatively, D is TRBD1 (6 bases). Germline CDR1 and CDR2: SGHNT and YYREEE (reference sequence). CDR3 length equals 14 residues. V was clipped by 0 bases and J by 2 bases, with 6 bases between them. The CDR3 coding sequence is TGTGCCAGCAGCTTGGCAGGGGGCAATCAGCCCCAGCATTTT. Translated: CASSLAGGNQPQHF.

This clone was seen more than once but under ten times. At one end, the junction sequence differs from germline, possibly due to a read error. The rearrangement links TRBV7-7 to TRBJ2-5; 10 nucleotides match TRBD2. The J call may be faulty, since TRBJ2-7 better matches the DNA end. CDR1 and CDR2 (germline): SSHAT, FNYEAQ (reference sequence). This CDR3 has 18 amino acids. The CDR3 DNA sequence: TGTGCTAGCAGCTTGCGCCCCTTGGGAGCGGGAGGGTCCTACGAGCAGTACTTC. It specifies CASSLRPLGAGGSYEQYF.

The chain couples TRBV7-9 to TRBJ2-5, with 7 nucleotides matching TRBD1. From germline, CDR1 is SEHNR and CDR2 FQNEAQ (reference sequence). The CDR3 has 14 amino acids. V lost 3 bases and J lost 4; bases outside the gene matches: 5. CDR3 amino acids: CASSFQTGIETQYF. The CDR3 DNA is TGTGCCAGCAGCTTCCAGACAGGGATAGAGACCCAGTACTTC.

The V and J genes are TRBV6-1 and TRBJ1-1; D might be TRBD1 (6 bases). CDR1 is MNHNS and CDR2 is SASEGT in the germline V gene. The CDR3 runs 14 residues. Trimming pared 5 bases from V and 11 bases from J, leaving 21 bases between. CDR3 nucleotide sequence: TGTGCCAGCAGTTTAGGACAGCTTGGATCCGGGGCTTTCTTT. Its translation is CASSLGQLGSGAFF.

About this clone itself: The same CDR3 is also encoded by other DNA sequences in this sample. This sequence joins TRBV10-2 and TRBJ2-7, with D maybe TRBD1 (5 bases). CDR1 and CDR2 from the germline V gene are WSHSY and SAAADI. The CDR3 sequence is 13 residues long. Trimming shortened V by 2 bases and J by 4 bases, and 9 bases separated the two germline ends. CDR3 residues: CASSEGATYEQYF. The CDR3, as DNA: TGCGCCAGCAGTGAGGGGGCGACATACGAGCAGTACTTC.

This chain links TRBV9 with TRBJ1-5; 9 nucleotides line up with TRBD1. The CDR3 length is 14 residues. The germline gives CDR1 SGDLS, CDR2 YYNGEE. J gave up 7 bases and V 2 bases, and 4 bases lay outside the gene matches. CDR3 region: CASSVDRGGQPQHF. Here the CDR3 DNA reads TGTGCCAGCAGCGTCGACAGGGGGGGACAGCCCCAGCATTTT.

The V and J genes are TRBV5-6 and TRBJ2-7, with a weak D call TRBD1 (5 bases). This CDR3 has 15 amino acids. Germline lookup yields CDR1 SGHDT and CDR2 YYEEEE. Trimming removed 0 bases at V and 5 bases at J, with 15 bases between. The CDR3, as DNA: TGTGCCAGCAGCTTGGGGGTCAGGGTCGGCGACGAGCAGTACTTC. It codes for CASSLGVRVGDEQYF.

The V and J genes are TRBV28 and TRBJ2-2; D unresolved. V was shortened by 2 bases and J by 6 bases, with 7 bases between the two germline ends. The V gene's germline CDR1 is MDHEN and CDR2 SYDVKM. There are 13 residues in the CDR3. CDR3 region: CASSLGRPGELFF. In nucleotides, the CDR3 is TGTGCCAGCAGTTTAGGGCGCCCCGGGGAGCTGTTTTTT.

The chain links TRBV4-3 to TRBJ2-3, with D perhaps matching TRBD2 (5 bases). The V gene lost 0 bases and the J gene lost 6 bases, with 16 bases spanning the gap. CDR3 length: 16 residues. Germline V CDR1 and CDR2: LGHNA, YSLEER. CDR3 nucleotides: TGCGCCAGCAGCCAAGACAGGACTGCCGGCCCGGATACGCAGTATTTT. Translating it yields CASSQDRTAGPDTQYF.

The chain links TRBV13 to TRBJ1-1, with D possibly TRBD1 on 6 matching bases. CDR3 size: 14 residues. The V gene lost 8 bases and the J gene lost 4 bases, with 17 bases spanning the gap. Germline CDR1 is PRHDT and CDR2 is FYEKMQ (reference sequence). The CDR3 coding sequence is TGTGCCAGCGGGAGCGGGGGGCGGGCCACTGAAGCTTTCTTT. Protein sequence: CASGSGGRATEAFF.

On this clone: Other DNA sequences in the sample encode the same CDR3. The V gene is TRBV4-1, the J gene TRBJ2-3; D remains ambiguous. Deletions cut 1 base from V and 4 bases from J, with 6 bases between. Germline CDR1 and CDR2: MGHRA and YSYEKL. This CDR3 comprises 13 residues. DNA of the CDR3: TGCGCCAGCAGCCAAGGGGCTCCAGATACGCAGTATTTT. Amino acid sequence: CASSQGAPDTQYF.

In its sample, this clone was seen once. The V call is TRBV5-4, the J call TRBJ1-1; D is unclear. The V gene lost 1 base and the J gene lost 6 bases, with 10 bases spanning the gap. In germline, CDR1 is SGHNT, CDR2 YYREEE (reference sequence). This CDR3 region has 13 residues. The CDR3 sequence: CASSLSGAAEAFF. The CDR3 bases are TGTGCCAGCAGCTTGTCGGGAGCCGCTGAAGCTTTCTTT.